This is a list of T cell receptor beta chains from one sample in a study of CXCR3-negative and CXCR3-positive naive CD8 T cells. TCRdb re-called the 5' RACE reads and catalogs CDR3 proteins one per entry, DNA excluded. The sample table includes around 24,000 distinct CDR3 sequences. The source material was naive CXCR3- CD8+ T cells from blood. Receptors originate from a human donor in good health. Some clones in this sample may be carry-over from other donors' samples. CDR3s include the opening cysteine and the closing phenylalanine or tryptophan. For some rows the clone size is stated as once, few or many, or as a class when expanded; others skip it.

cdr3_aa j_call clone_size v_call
CSAEGRAEYNEQFF TRBJ2-1 . TRBV29-1
CSVERAGHQETQYF TRBJ2-5 . TRBV29-1
CASSIYSGPWDGYTF TRBJ1-2 . TRBV5-1
CASSLVASPPGEQYF TRBJ2-7 . TRBV7-9
CASSLGDRLAGGEQFF TRBJ2-1 . TRBV11-2
CSATGREEGYTF TRBJ1-2 . TRBV29-1
CASSQSSREGVYEQYF TRBJ2-7 . TRBV23-1
CSARAPNRGREQYF TRBJ2-7 . TRBV20-1
CASSDPTRAYNEQFF TRBJ2-1 . TRBV6-5
CASSLHQDRGYEQYF TRBJ2-7 . TRBV4-3
CSVDRPDNYGYTF TRBJ1-2 medium-sized TRBV29-1
CASSTKGGTNEKLFF TRBJ1-4 . TRBV7-9
CSARDLWDRGNPQYF TRBJ2-5 . TRBV20-1
CASSPGREVTEAFF TRBJ1-1 . TRBV7-2
CASSGTSGGGSYEQYF TRBJ2-7 . TRBV9
CASSLETGSTEAFF TRBJ1-1 . TRBV5-1
CASSFTSYEQYF TRBJ2-7 . TRBV6-2/TRBV6-3
CASSLAGGRGSYNEQFF TRBJ2-1 . TRBV7-7
CASSLNDRNTEAFF TRBJ1-1 . TRBV4-2
CASSTRTASTDTQYF TRBJ2-3 . TRBV19
CSATAPGGPSTDTQYF TRBJ2-3 . TRBV20-1
CSVEDWGTKNVYEQYF TRBJ2-7 . TRBV29-1
CASRWTGLDEETQYF TRBJ2-5 medium-sized TRBV28
CASSVGFLGGYNEQFF TRBJ2-1 . TRBV9
CAPGEGAYNEQFF TRBJ2-1 . TRBV21-1
CSARMVAGATYNEQFF TRBJ2-1 . TRBV20-1
CSVEDGGYAKNIQYF TRBJ2-4 medium-sized TRBV29-1
CSVVGGLGGYTF TRBJ1-2 . TRBV29-1
CATTTYDRENTEAFF TRBJ1-1 . TRBV25-1
CSVEGSPGKLYNEQFF TRBJ2-1 . TRBV29-1
CSARDPTMWNNYEQYF TRBJ2-7 . TRBV20-1
CASSLSLPPNEQFF TRBJ2-1 . TRBV12-3/TRBV12-4
CSVEVGGGNEQFF TRBJ2-1 . TRBV29-1
CASSSDIHNEQFF TRBJ2-1 . TRBV6-2/TRBV6-3
CASSPTIGLGAYEQYF TRBJ2-7 . TRBV7-6
CASSLGVTEAFF TRBJ1-1 . TRBV5-5
CASSWDRVKEGYEQYF TRBJ2-7 . TRBV7-8
CASPSGEGRKAFF TRBJ1-1 medium-sized TRBV28
CASSFQYHRDRGQLYGYTF TRBJ1-2 . TRBV7-9
CASSLLDYSFANTGELFF TRBJ2-2 . TRBV7-7
CASILSPGQALPQHF TRBJ1-5 . TRBV7-2
CSARGTVGNQPQHF TRBJ1-5 . TRBV20-1
CASSFGVGAYEQYF TRBJ2-7 . TRBV28
CAISGLLRGTDTQYF TRBJ2-3 . TRBV10-3
CSVGQGEETQYF TRBJ2-5 . TRBV29-1
CASSEGGSSYEQYF TRBJ2-7 . TRBV27
CASSPMGGSLAFF TRBJ1-1 . TRBV7-2
CASPIASGANVLTF TRBJ2-6 . TRBV7-9
CASSFKSATGPANTGELFF TRBJ2-2 . TRBV7-6
CASSQGQGFTEAFF TRBJ1-1 . TRBV4-3
CSARDKENSPLHF TRBJ1-6 . TRBV20-1
CASSPGMEQYF TRBJ2-7 . TRBV12-3/TRBV12-4
CSAGTGLSSYNEQFF TRBJ2-1 . TRBV20-1
CATSRGVGTGGHGF TRBJ2-3 . TRBV15
CASGYGATEAFF TRBJ1-1 . TRBV12-5
CTTAGTTSTDTQYF TRBJ2-3 . TRBV6-6
CASSKGNYEQYF TRBJ2-7 . TRBV21-1
CAGDRDRANNEQFF TRBJ2-1 . TRBV12-3/TRBV12-4
CSVENLGGTGNYNEQFF TRBJ2-1 . TRBV29-1